Sequencing of this TCR beta chain was carried out in a study of CD8 T cells in ankylosing spondylitis. This clonotype turned up a few times. Its antigen is not identified. A quantitative 5'-RACE method, one with molecular barcodes, was used to make TCR beta libraries. TCRdb re-analysed the 5' RACE reads in MiXCR, keeping a single row per CDR3 protein. Of about 110,000 distinct CDR3 sequences in the sample, nearly 25% were seen once. Germline V CDR1 and CDR2: SGHTA, FQGNSA. CDR3 size: 13 residues. V gave up 0 bases and J gave up 2 bases, with 3 bases separating them. Study conclusions and caveats: A TCR beta motif made of about 8 highly homologous variants seemed typical of ankylosing spondylitis blood. Reportedly, significant enrichment of disease-linked clones occurred in matched ankylosing spondylitis synovial fluid. Some of these motif variants have turned up before, in reports on reactive arthritis synovial fluid and blood.

This clonotype was obtained from a male donor with ankylosing spondylitis. The chain recombines TRBV7-2 with TRBJ2-3; D is ambiguous. What was sequenced was synovial fluid, either unsorted or a sorted T cell fraction (not recorded which). The CDR3 here is CASSLAHTDTQYF. As DNA, the CDR3 is TGTGCCAGCAGCTTAGCCCACACAGATACGCAGTATTTT.